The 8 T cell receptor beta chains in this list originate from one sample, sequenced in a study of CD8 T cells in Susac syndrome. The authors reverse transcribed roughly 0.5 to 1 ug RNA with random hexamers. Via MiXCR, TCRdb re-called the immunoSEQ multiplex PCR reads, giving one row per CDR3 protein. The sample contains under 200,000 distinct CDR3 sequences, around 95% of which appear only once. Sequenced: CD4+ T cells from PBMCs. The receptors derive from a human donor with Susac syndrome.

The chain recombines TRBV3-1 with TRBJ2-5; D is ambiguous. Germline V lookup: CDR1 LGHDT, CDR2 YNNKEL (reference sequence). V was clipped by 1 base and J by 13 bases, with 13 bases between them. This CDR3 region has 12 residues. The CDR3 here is CASSQVTALMYF. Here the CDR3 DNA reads TGTGCCAGCAGCCAAGTGACGGCCTTGATGTACTTC.

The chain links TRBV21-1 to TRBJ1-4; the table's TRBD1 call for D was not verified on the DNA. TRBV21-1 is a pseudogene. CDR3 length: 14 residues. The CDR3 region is CASSFREANEKLFF. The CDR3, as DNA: TGTGCCAGCAGCTTCAGGGAAGCTAATGAAAAACTGTTTTTT.

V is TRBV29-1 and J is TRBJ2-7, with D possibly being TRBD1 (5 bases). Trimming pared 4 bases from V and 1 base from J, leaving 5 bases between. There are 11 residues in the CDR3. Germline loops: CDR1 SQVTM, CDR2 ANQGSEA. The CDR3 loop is CSVAGSYEQYF. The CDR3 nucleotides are TGCAGCGTTGCAGGGTCCTACGAGCAGTACTTC.

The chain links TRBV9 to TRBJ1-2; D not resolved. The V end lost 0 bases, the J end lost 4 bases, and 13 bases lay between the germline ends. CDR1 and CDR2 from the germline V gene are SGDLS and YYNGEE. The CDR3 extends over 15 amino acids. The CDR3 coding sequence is TGTGCCAGCAGCGTAGCGCAAACGGCCCTCTATGGCTACACCTTC. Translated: CASSVAQTALYGYTF.

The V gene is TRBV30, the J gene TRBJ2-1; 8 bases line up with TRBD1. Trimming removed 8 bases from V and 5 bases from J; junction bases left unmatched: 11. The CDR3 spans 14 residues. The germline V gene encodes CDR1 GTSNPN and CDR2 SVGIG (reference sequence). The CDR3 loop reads CATDRGTPDNEQFF. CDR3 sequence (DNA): TGTGCCACCGACAGGGGTACTCCGGACAATGAGCAGTTCTTC.

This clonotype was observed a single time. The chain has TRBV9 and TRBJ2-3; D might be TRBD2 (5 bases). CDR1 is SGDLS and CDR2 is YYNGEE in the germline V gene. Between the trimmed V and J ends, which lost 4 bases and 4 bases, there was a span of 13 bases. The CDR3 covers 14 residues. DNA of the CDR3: TGTGCCAGCAGCCCGACGGGAACGGCAGATACGCAGTATTTT. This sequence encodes CASSPTGTADTQYF.

DNA of the CDR3: TGTGCCAGCAGTCCGGACAGGTACAATGAGCAGTTCTTC. It specifies CASSPDRYNEQFF. V gene TRBV12-3 or TRBV12-4 combines with J gene TRBJ2-1, with 7 bases that match TRBD1. This CDR3 contains 13 residues. V shed 5 bases, J shed 4 bases, and the junction held 2 bases outside the gene matches.

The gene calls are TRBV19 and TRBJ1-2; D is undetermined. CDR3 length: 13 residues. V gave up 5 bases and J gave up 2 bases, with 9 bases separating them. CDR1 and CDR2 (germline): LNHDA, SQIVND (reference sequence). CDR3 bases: TGTGCCAGTAGTCCCAATCAAAACTATGGCTACACCTTC. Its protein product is CASSPNQNYGYTF.